The entry that follows covers one T cell receptor (beta chain) sequence. Its antigen is unknown. Germline V CDR1 and CDR2: KGHSH, LQKENI. V gave up 3 bases and J gave up 1 base, with 9 bases separating them. The CDR3 is 14 amino acids. These data originate in a study of T cell responses to AZD1222 COVID-19 vaccine. Notes on the study in general: Donors were mostly white British, more females; clonal diversity possibly underestimated. Mapped onto spike, vaccine-associated CD4 TCRs spanned it and were dominant at 160-218 and 743-854.

The repertoire was sequenced with immunoSEQ multiplex PCR; TCRdb's copy has only in-frame clones and lacks some. The sample has some 130,000 clones; 75% to 95% are singletons. The clonotype comes from an adult in good health. The sample in question was peripheral blood, obtained on day 0 of AZD1222 vaccination. The chain links TRBV18 to TRBJ1-2, with D unresolved. CDR3: CASSPTGFNYGYTF. As DNA, the CDR3 is TGTGCCAGCTCACCCACCGGATTTAACTATGGCTACACCTTC.